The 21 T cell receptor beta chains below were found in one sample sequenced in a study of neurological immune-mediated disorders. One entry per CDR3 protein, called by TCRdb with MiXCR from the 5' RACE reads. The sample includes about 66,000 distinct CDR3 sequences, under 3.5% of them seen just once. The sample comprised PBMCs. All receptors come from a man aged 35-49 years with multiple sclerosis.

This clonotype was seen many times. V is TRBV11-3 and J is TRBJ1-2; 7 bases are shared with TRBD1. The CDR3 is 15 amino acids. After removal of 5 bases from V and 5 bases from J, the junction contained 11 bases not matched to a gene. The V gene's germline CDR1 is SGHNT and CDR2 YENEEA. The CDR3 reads CASSPSGQTGYGYTF. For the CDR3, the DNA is TGTGCCAGCAGCCCCTCGGGACAGACGGGTTATGGCTACACCTTC.

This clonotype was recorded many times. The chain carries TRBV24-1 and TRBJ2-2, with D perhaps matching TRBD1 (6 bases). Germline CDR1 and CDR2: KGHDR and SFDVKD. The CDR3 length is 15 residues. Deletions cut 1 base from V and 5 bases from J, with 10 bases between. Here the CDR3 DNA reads TGTGCCACCAGTGATTTACGGCAGGGGACCGGGGAGCTGTTTTTT. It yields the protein CATSDLRQGTGELFF.

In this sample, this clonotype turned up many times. CDR3 nucleotide sequence: TGTGCCAGCAGTTTCGAGTACCGGGAGACCCAGTACTTC. The encoded protein is CASSFEYRETQYF. V gene TRBV12-3 or TRBV12-4 combines with J gene TRBJ2-5, with unresolved D. There are 13 residues in the CDR3. V gave up 3 bases and J gave up 5 bases, with 10 bases separating them.

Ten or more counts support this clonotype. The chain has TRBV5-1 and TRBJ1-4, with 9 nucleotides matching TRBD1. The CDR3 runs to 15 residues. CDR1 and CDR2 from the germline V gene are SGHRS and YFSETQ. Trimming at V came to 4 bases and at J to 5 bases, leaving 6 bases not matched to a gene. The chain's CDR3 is CASSETGTGNEKLFF. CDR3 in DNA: TGCGCCAGCAGCGAAACTGGGACAGGGAATGAAAAACTGTTTTTT. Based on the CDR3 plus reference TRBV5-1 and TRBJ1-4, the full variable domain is KAGVTQTPRYLIKTRGQQVTLSCSPISGHRSVSWYQQTPGQGLQFLFEYFSETQRNKGNFPGRFSGRQFSNSRSEMNVSTLELGDSALYLCASSETGTGNEKLFFGSGTQLSVL.

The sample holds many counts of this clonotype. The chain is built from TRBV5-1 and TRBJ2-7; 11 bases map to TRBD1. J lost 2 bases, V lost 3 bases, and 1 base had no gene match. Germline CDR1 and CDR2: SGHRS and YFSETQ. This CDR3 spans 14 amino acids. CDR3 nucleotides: TGCGCCAGCAGCTCGGACAGGGGGCCCTACGAGCAGTACTTC. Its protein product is CASSSDRGPYEQYF.

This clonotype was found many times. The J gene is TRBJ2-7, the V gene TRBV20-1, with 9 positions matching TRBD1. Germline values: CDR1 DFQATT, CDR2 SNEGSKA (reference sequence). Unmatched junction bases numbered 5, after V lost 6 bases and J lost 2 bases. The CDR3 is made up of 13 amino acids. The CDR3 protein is CSALDRGPYEQYF. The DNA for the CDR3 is TGCAGTGCCCTGGACAGGGGACCCTACGAGCAGTACTTC.

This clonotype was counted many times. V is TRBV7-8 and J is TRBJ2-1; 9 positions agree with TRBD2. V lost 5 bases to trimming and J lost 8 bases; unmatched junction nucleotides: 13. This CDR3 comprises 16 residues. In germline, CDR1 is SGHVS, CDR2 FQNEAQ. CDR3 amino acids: CASSPPQGLAAHEQFF. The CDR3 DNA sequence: TGTGCCAGCAGCCCCCCACAGGGACTAGCCGCCCATGAGCAGTTCTTC.

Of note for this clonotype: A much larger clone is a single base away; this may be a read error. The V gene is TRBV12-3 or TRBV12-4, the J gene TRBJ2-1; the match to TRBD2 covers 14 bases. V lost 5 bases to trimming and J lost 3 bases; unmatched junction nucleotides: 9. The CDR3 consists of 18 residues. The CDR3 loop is CASSRTSGRIGLYNEQFF. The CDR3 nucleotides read TGTGCCAGCAGTCGGACTAGCGGGAGGATCGGCCTCTACAATGAGCAGTTCTTC.

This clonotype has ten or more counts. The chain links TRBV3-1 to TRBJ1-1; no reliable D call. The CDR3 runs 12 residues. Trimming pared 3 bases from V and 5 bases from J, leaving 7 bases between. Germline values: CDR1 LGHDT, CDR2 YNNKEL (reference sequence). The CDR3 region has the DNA TGTGCCAGCAGCCATCGTGGGACTGAAGCTTTCTTT. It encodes CASSHRGTEAFF. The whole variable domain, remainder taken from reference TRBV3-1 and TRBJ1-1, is DTAVSQTPKYLVTQMGNDKSIKCEQNLGHDTMYWYKQDSKKFLKIMFSYNNKELIINETVPNRFSPKSPDKAHLNLHINSLELGDSAVYFCASSHRGTEAFFGQGTRLTVV.

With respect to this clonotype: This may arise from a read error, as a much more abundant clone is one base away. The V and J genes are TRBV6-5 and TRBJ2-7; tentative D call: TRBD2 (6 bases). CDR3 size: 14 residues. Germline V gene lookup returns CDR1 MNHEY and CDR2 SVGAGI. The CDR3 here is CANSYRGGVYEQYF. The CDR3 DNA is TGTGCCAACAGTTACCGAGGCGGGGTATACGAGCAGTACTTC.

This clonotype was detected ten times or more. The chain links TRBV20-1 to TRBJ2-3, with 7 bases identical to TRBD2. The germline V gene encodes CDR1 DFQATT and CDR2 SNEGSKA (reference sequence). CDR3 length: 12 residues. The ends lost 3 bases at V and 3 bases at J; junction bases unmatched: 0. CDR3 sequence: CSASGRTDTQYF. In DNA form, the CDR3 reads TGCAGTGCTAGCGGGAGGACAGATACGCAGTATTTT.

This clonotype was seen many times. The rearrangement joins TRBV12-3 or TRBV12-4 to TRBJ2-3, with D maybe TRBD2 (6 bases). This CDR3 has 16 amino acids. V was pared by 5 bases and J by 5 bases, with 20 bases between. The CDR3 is CASSLGGGLGIDTQYF. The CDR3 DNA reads TGTGCCAGCAGTCTCGGAGGAGGGTTAGGCATAGATACGCAGTATTTT.

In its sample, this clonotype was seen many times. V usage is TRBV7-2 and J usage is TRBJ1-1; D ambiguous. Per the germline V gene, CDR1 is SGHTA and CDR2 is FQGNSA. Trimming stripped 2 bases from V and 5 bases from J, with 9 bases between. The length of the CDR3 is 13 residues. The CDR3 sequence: CASSLLSPTEAFF. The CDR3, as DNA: TGTGCCAGCAGCTTACTGTCACCTACTGAAGCTTTCTTT.

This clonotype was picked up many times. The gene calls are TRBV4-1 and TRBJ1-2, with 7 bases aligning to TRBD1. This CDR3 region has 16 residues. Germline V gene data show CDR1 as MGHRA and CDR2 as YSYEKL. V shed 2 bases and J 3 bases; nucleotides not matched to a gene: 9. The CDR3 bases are TGCGCCAGCAGCCAAACTCCAGGGGACAGCGACTATGGCTACACCTTC. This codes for CASSQTPGDSDYGYTF.

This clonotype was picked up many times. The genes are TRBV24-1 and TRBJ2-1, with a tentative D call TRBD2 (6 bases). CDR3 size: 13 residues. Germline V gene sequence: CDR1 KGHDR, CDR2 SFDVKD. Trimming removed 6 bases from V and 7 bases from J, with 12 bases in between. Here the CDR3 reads CATSREAPNEQFF. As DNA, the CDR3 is TGTGCCACCAGTAGGGAGGCTCCGAATGAGCAGTTCTTC.

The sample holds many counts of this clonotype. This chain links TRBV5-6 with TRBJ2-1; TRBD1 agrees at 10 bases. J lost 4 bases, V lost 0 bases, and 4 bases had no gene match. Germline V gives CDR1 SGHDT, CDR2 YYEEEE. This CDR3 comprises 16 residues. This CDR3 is CASSLGTGQGYNEQFF. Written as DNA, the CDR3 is TGTGCCAGCAGCTTGGGTACGGGACAGGGGTACAATGAGCAGTTCTTC.

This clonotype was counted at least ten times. The CDR3 loop is CASSPVGYYNEQFF. DNA of the CDR3: TGTGCCAGCAGCCCCGTGGGCTATTACAATGAGCAGTTCTTC. The genes are TRBV7-3 and TRBJ2-1, with D hard to call. CDR1 is SGHTA, CDR2 FQGTGA, per germline. The ends were cut back, 5 bases at V and 4 bases at J, with 12 bases in the middle. This CDR3 region has 14 residues. The whole variable domain, remainder taken from reference TRBV7-3 and TRBJ2-1, is GAGVSQTPSNKVTEKGKYVELRCDPISGHTALYWYRQSLGQGPEFLIYFQGTGAADDSGLPNDRFFAVRPEGSVSTLKIQRTERGDSAVYLCASSPVGYYNEQFFGPGTRLTVL.

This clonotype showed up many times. CDR3 nucleotide sequence: TGTGCCAGCAGCCCCGGACAGGGGAGTGAGACCCAGTACTTC. As protein: CASSPGQGSETQYF. The rearrangement joins TRBV9 to TRBJ2-5, with 9 bases that match TRBD1. Germline CDR1 is SGDLS and CDR2 is YYNGEE. Trimming cost V 4 bases and J 5 bases; bases outside gene matches: 6. This CDR3 is 14 amino acids long.

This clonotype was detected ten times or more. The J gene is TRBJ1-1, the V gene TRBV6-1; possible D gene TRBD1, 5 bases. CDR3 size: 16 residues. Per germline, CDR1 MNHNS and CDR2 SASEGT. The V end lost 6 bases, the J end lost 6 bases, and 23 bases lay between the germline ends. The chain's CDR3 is CASSPIRGLVAAEAFF. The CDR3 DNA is TGTGCCAGCAGCCCGATTCGGGGACTCGTGGCGGCTGAAGCTTTCTTT.

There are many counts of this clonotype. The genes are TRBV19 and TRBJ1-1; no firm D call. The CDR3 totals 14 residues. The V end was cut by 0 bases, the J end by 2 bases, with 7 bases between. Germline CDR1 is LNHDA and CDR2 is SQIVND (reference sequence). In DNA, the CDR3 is TGTGCCAGTAGTATAGAGGCAGGTAACACTGAAGCTTTCTTT. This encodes CASSIEAGNTEAFF.

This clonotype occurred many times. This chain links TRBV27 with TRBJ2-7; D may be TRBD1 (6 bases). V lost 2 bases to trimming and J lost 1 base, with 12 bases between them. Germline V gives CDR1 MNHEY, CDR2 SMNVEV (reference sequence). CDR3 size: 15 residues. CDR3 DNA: TGTGCCAGCAGTTTAGGGCCGACAGGTTCCTACGAGCAGTACTTC. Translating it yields CASSLGPTGSYEQYF.